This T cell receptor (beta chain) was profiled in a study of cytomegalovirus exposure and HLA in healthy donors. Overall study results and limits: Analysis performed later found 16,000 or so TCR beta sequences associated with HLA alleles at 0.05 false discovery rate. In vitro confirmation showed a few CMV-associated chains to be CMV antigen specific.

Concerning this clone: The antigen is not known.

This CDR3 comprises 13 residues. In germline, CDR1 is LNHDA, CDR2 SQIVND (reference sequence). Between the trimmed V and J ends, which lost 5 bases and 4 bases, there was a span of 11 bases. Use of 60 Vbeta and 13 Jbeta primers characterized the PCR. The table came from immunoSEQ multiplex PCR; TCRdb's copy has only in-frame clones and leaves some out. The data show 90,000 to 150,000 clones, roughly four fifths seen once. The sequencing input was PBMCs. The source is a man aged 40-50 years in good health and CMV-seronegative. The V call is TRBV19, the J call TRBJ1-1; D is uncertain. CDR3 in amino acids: CASSPRQLTEAFF. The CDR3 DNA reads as TGTGCCAGTAGTCCACGACAACTCACTGAAGCTTTCTTT.